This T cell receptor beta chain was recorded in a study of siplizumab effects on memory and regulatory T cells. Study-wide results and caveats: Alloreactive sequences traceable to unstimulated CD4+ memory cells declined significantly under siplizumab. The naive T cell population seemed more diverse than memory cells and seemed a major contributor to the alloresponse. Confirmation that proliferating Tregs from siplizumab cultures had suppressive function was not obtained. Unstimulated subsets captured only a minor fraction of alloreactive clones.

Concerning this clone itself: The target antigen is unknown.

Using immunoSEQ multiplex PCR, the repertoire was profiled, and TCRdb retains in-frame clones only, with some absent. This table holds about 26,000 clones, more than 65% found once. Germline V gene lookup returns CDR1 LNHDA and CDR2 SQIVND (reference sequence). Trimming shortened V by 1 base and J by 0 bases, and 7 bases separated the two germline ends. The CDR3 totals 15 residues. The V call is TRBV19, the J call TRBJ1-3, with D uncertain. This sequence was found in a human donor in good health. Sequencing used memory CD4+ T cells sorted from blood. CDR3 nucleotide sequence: TGTGCCAGTAGTATAGGACCGAACTCTGGAAACACCATATATTTT. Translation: CASSIGPNSGNTIYF. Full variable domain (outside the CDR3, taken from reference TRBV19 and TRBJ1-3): DGGITQSPKYLFRKEGQNVTLSCEQNLNHDAMYWYRQDPGQGLRLIYYSQIVNDFQKGDIAEGYSVSREKKESFPLTVTSAQKNPTAFYLCASSIGPNSGNTIYFGEGSWLTVV.